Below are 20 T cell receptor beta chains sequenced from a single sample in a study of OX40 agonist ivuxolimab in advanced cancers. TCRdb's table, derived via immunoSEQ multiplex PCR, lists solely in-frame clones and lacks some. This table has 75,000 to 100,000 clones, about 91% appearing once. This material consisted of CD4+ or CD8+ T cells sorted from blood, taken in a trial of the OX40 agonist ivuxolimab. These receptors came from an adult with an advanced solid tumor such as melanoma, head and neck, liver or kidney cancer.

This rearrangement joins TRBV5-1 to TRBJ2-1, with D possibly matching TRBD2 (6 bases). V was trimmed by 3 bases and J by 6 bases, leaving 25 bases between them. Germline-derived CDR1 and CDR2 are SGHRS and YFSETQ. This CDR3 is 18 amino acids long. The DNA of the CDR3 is TGCGCCAGCAGCTCCTACGGGACTCTGAATCTGTACGCCAATGAGCAGTTCTTC. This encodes CASSSYGTLNLYANEQFF. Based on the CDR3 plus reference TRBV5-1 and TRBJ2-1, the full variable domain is KAGVTQTPRYLIKTRGQQVTLSCSPISGHRSVSWYQQTPGQGLQFLFEYFSETQRNKGNFPGRFSGRQFSNSRSEMNVSTLELGDSALYLCASSSYGTLNLYANEQFFGPGTRLTVL.

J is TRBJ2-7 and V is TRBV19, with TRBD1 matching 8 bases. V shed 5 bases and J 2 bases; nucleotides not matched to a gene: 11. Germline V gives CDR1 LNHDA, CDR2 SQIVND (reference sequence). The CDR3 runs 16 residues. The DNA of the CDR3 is TGTGCCAGTAGTTCCGTCACAGGGGGAAATACCTACGAGCAGTACTTC. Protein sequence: CASSSVTGGNTYEQYF.

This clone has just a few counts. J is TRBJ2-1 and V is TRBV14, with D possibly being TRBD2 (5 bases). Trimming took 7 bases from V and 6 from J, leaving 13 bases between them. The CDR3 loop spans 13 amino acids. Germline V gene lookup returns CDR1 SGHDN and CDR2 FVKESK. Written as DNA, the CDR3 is TGTGCCAGCAACCACCACCTAGCCAATGAGCAGTTCTTC. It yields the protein CASNHHLANEQFF.

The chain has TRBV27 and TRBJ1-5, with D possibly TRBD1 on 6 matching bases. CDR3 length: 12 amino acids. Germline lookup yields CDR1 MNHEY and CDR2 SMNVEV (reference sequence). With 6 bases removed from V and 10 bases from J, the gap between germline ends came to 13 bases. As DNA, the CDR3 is TGTGCCAGCAGCCTAGGGGGAGGACCCCAGCATTTT. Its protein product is CASSLGGGPQHF.

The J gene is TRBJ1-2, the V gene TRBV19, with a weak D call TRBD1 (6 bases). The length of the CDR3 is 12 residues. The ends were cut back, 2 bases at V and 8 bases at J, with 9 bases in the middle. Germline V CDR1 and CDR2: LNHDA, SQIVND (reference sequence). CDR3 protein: CASSISGVGYTF. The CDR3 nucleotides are TGTGCCAGTAGTATATCAGGGGTCGGCTACACCTTC. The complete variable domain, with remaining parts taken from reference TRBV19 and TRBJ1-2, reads DGGITQSPKYLFRKEGQNVTLSCEQNLNHDAMYWYRQDPGQGLRLIYYSQIVNDFQKGDIAEGYSVSREKKESFPLTVTSAQKNPTAFYLCASSISGVGYTFGSGTRLTVV.

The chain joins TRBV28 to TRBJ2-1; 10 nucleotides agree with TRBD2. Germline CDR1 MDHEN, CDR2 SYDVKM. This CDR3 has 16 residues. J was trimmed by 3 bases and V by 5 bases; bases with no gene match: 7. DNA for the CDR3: TGTGCCAGCAGTGGGAGCGGGACTAGCGACTACAATGAGCAGTTCTTC. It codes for CASSGSGTSDYNEQFF. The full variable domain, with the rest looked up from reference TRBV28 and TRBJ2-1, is DVKVTQSSRYLVKRTGEKVFLECVQDMDHENMFWYRQDPGLGLRLIYFSYDVKMKEKGDIPEGYSVSREKKERFSLILESASTNQTSMYLCASSGSGTSDYNEQFFGPGTRLTVL.

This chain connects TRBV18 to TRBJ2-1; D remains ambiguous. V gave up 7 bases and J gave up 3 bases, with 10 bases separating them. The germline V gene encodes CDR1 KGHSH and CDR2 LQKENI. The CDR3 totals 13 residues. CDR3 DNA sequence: TGTGCCAGCTTAATACCCCACTACAATGAGCAGTTCTTC. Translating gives CASLIPHYNEQFF.

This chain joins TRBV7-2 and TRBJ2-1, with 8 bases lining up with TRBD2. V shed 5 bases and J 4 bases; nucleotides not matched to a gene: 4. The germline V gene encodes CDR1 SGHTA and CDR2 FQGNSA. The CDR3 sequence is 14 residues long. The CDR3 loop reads CASSARLAYNEQFF. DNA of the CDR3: TGTGCCAGCAGCGCCCGACTAGCGTACAATGAGCAGTTCTTC.

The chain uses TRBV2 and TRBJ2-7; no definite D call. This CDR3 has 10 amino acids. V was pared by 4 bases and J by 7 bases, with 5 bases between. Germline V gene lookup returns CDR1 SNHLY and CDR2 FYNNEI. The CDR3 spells CASSVIEQYF. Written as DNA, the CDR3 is TGTGCCAGCAGTGTTATAGAGCAGTACTTC.

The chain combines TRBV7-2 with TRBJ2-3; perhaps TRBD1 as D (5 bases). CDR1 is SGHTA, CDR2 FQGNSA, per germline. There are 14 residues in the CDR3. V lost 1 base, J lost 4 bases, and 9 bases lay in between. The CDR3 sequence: CASSLGQGADTQYF. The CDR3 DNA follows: TGTGCCAGCAGCTTAGGCCAGGGCGCAGATACGCAGTATTTT. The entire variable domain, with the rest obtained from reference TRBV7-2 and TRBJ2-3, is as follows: GAGVSQSPSNKVTEKGKDVELRCDPISGHTALYWYRQSLGQGLEFLIYFQGNSAPDKSGLPSDRFSAERTGGSVSTLTIQRTQQEDSAVYLCASSLGQGADTQYFGPGTRLTVL.

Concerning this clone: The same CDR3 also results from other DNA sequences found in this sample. CDR3 residues: CASSTGQQETQYF. CDR3 sequence (DNA): TGTGCCAGCAGCACGGGACAACAAGAGACCCAGTACTTC. The V call is TRBV5-4, the J call TRBJ2-5; tentatively, D is TRBD1 (6 bases). This CDR3 spans 13 amino acids. Germline V gives CDR1 SGHNT, CDR2 YYREEE (reference sequence). Deletions cut 4 bases from V and 2 bases from J, with 9 bases between. Using reference TRBV5-4 and TRBJ2-5 for the parts outside the CDR3, the full variable domain is ETGVTQSPTHLIKTRGQQVTLRCSSQSGHNTVSWYQQALGQGPQFIFQYYREEENGRGNFPPRFSGLQFPNYSSELNVNALELDDSALYLCASSTGQQETQYFGPGTRLLVL.

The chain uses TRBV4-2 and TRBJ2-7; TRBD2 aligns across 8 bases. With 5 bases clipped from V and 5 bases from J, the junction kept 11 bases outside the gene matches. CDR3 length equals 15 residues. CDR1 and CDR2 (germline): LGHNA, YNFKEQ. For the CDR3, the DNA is TGTGCCAGCAGCGTCAGAGCGGGGGTGGGGGACGAGCAGTACTTC. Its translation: CASSVRAGVGDEQYF.

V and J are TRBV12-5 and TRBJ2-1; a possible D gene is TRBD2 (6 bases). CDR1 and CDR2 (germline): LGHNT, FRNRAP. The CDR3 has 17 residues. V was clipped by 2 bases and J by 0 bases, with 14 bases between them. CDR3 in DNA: TGTGCTAGTGGTTTGACCCCGGACGGGAGCTCCTACAATGAGCAGTTCTTC. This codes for CASGLTPDGSSYNEQFF.

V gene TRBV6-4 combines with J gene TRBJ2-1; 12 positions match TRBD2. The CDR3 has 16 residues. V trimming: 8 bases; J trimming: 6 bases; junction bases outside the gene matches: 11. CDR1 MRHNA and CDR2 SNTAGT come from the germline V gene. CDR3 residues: CASSTVGGLAGNEQFF. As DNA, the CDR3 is TGTGCCAGCTCCACGGTGGGGGGACTAGCGGGCAATGAGCAGTTCTTC.

CDR3: CASSLKSDQPQHF. Written as DNA, the CDR3 is TGTGCCAGCAGCTTAAAGTCGGATCAGCCCCAGCATTTT. The chain has TRBV7-9 and TRBJ1-5, with D hard to call. With 2 bases removed from V and 5 bases from J, the gap between germline ends came to 7 bases. The germline CDR1 and CDR2 sequences are SEHNR and FQNEAQ (reference sequence). The CDR3 sequence is 13 residues long.

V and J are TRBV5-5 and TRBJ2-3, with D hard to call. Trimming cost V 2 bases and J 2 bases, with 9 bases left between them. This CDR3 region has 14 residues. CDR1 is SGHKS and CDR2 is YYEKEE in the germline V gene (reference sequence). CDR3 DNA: TGTGCCAGCAGCTTTGGCGATCCCACAGATACGCAGTATTTT. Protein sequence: CASSFGDPTDTQYF.

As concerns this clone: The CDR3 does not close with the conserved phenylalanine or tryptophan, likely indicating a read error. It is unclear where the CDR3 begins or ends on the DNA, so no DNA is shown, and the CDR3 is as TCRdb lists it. CDR3 sequence reads: CASSLTAGPGGLEV. The chain couples TRBV7-2 to TRBJ1-1. The CDR3 is 14 amino acids in total, end residues counted. CDR1 is SGHTA and CDR2 is FQGNSA in the germline V gene.

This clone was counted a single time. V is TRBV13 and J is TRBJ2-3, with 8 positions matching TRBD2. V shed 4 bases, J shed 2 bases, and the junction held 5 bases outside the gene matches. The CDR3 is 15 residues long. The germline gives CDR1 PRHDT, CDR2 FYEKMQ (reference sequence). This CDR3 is CASSSRLAFTDTQYF. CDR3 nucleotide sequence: TGTGCCAGCAGCTCCAGACTAGCGTTCACAGATACGCAGTATTTT.

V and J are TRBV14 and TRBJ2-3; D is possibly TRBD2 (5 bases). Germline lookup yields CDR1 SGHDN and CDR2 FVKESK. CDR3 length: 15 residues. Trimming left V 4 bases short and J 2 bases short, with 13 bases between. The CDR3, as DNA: TGTGCCAGCAGCCGGGCCAGAGGGTTCACAGATACGCAGTATTTT. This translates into CASSRARGFTDTQYF.

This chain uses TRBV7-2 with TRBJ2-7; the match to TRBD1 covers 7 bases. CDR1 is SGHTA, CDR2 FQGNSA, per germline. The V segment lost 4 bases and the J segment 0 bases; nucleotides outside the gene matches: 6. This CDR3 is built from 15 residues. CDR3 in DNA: TGTGCCAGCAGCTCAGACAGGGTGAGCTCCTACGAGCAGTACTTC. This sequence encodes CASSSDRVSSYEQYF.